The 2 T cell receptor beta chains below all came from one sample that was sequenced in a study of T cell responses to AZD1222 COVID-19 vaccine (dated by TCRdb to 2020 to 2022). The label giving this sample's time point can be read as: baseline before first vaccination. The library was built by means of the immunoSEQ multiplex PCR assay. TCRdb limited this immuneACCESS table to in-frame rearrangements with V and J called. A share of clones is missing; checked studies link under half to unresolved V genes, and the rest is unexplained. The sample yields about 180,000 clones; just over 85% were counted once. Jointly, the top ten make up less than 0.55% of the sample. This specimen was peripheral blood, taken on day 0 of AZD1222 vaccination. These receptor sequences come from an adult in good health.

The gene calls are TRBV5-1 and TRBJ1-4; possibly TRBD1 for D (5 bases). The V and J ends lost 0 bases and 7 bases respectively, with 10 bases between them. Germline V gene sequence: CDR1 SGHRS, CDR2 YFSETQ. CDR3 size: 14 residues. In nucleotides, the CDR3 is TGCGCCAGCAGCTTGGAGCAGGGAGGTGAAAAACTGTTTTTT. Its protein is CASSLEQGGEKLFF.

J is TRBJ2-2 and V is TRBV19, with TRBD1 matching over 11 bases. CDR1 is LNHDA and CDR2 is SQIVND in the germline V gene (reference sequence). V dropped 6 bases and J dropped 3; count of bases not matched to a gene: 6. The length of the CDR3 is 16 residues. CDR3 in amino acids: CASSTRDRGYTGELFF. In DNA form, the CDR3 reads TGTGCCAGTAGCACTAGGGACAGGGGGTACACCGGGGAGCTGTTTTTT.